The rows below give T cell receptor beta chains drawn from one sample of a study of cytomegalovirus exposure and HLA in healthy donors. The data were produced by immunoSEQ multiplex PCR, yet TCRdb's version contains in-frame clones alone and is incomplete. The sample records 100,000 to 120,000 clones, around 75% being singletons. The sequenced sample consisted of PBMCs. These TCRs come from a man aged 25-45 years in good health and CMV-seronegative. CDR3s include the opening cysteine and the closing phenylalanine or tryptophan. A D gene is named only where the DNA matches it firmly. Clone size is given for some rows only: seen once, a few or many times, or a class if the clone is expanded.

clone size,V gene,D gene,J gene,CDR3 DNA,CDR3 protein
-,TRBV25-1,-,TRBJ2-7,TGTGCCAGCAGTGAGTTCCAGGGCCCCTACGAGCAGTACTTC,CASSEFQGPYEQYF
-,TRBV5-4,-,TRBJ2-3,TGTGCCAGCAGTCGAAAAGGGGAAGATACGCAGTATTTT,CASSRKGEDTQYF
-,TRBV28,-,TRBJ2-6,TGTGCCAGCAGGGTAGCTGATGGGGCCAACGTCCTGACTTTC,CASRVADGANVLTF
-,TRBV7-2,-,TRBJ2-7,TGTGCCAGCAGCTTAGGCGGGCAGATCTACGAGCAGTACTTC,CASSLGGQIYEQYF
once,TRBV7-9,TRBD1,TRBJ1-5,TGTGCCAGCAGCCCGGACGGACAGGCTGGACAGCCCCAGCATTTT,CASSPDGQAGQPQHF
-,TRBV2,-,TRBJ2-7,TGTGCCAGCAGTGAGGAGATGCGAGGCGAGCAGTACTTC,CASSEEMRGEQYF
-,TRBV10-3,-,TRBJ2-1,TGTGCCATCGGAGGGAACAATGAGCAGTTCTTC,CAIGGNNEQFF
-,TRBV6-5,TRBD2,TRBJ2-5,TGTGCCAGCAGTTACCGGGGGGGCCGGGGGGAGACCCAGTACTTC,CASSYRGGRGETQYF
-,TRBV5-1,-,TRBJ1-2,TGCGCCAGCAGCTCACCGAGCGCAGGGGTGAACTATGGCTACACCTTC,CASSSPSAGVNYGYTF
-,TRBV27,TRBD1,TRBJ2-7,TGTGCCAGCAGGAGGGACAGTCCATCTTACGAGCAGTACTTC,CASRRDSPSYEQYF
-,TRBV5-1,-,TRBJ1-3,TGCGCCAGCAGCCCCATACAGGGAGCAGGGTCTGGAAACACCATATATTTT,CASSPIQGAGSGNTIYF
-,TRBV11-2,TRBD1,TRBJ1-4,TGTGCCAGCAGCTTAAGAACAGGGGGAGATGAAAAACTGTTTTTT,CASSLRTGGDEKLFF
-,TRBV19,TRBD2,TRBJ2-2,TGTGCCAGTAGTATATGGCGGGGGGGTAACACCGGGGAGCTGTTTTTT,CASSIWRGGNTGELFF
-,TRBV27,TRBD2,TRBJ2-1,TGTGCCAGCAGTTTGACTAGCGGGCGTTCCTACAATGAGCAGTTCTTC,CASSLTSGRSYNEQFF
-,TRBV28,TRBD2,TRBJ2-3,TGTGCCAGCAGTTTCTCCCTAGCGGGAGCGGTAGATACGCAGTATTTT,CASSFSLAGAVDTQYF
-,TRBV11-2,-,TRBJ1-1,TGTGCCAGCAGCTTAGTCCTGGAAGCTTTCTTT,CASSLVLEAFF
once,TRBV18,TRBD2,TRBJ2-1,TGTGCCAGCTCACCACCGAAGGGACTAGCGGGAGTCTCCTACAATGAGCAGTTCTTC,CASSPPKGLAGVSYNEQFF